Below, 11 T cell receptor beta chains from the same sample are listed, as sequenced in a study of blood T cell repertoires in COVID-19. The method was immunoSEQ multiplex PCR; TCRdb's version includes in-frame clones alone and lacks a portion of them. The sample consists of under 350,000 clones, around nine tenths of them appearing once. The material sequenced was peripheral blood. The receptors come from a man between 40 and 49 years old with acute or convalescent COVID-19.

This chain uses TRBV27 with TRBJ1-5; D is uncertain. The CDR3 consists of 14 residues. Trimming cost V 0 bases and J 6 bases, with 9 bases left between them. Germline CDR1 MNHEY, CDR2 SMNVEV (reference sequence). The CDR3 DNA reads as TGTGCCAGCAGTTTATCGGTAGGCGGTCAGCCCCAGCATTTT. Residues: CASSLSVGGQPQHF.

The CDR3 DNA reads TGTGCCAGCAGTTTTAGTCATGGCTACACCTTC. Translating gives CASSFSHGYTF. V gene TRBV12-3 or TRBV12-4 combines with J gene TRBJ1-2; D not certain. This CDR3 has 11 residues. The V end lost 3 bases, the J end lost 6 bases, and 5 bases lay between the germline ends.

The chain employs TRBV7-2 and TRBJ2-1, with 7 positions matching TRBD2. The V gene end was trimmed by 2 bases and the J gene end by 7 bases; junction bases not matched to a gene: 8. The CDR3 runs to 15 residues. CDR1 is SGHTA and CDR2 is FQGNSA in the germline V gene. The CDR3: CASSLLAGVRNEQFF. CDR3 coding DNA: TGTGCCAGCAGCTTATTGGCGGGGGTCCGGAATGAGCAGTTCTTC. The complete variable domain, with remaining parts taken from reference TRBV7-2 and TRBJ2-1, reads GAGVSQSPSNKVTEKGKDVELRCDPISGHTALYWYRQSLGQGLEFLIYFQGNSAPDKSGLPSDRFSAERTGGSVSTLTIQRTQQEDSAVYLCASSLLAGVRNEQFFGPGTRLTVL.

The rearrangement joins TRBV6-5 to TRBJ1-1, with D possibly TRBD1 on 5 matching bases. V gave up 8 bases and J gave up 5 bases, with 6 bases separating them. The germline V gene has CDR1 MNHEY and CDR2 SVGAGI. The CDR3 spans 10 residues. CDR3 region: CASAGTEAFF. In DNA form, the CDR3 reads TGTGCCAGCGCAGGGACTGAAGCTTTCTTT.

The V and J genes are TRBV6-1 and TRBJ2-1; D possibly corresponds to TRBD2 (5 bases). The length of the CDR3 is 13 residues. Germline-derived CDR1 and CDR2 are MNHNS and SASEGT. The V gene lost 3 bases and the J gene lost 10 bases, with 13 bases spanning the gap. The CDR3 spells CASSEHREPEQFF. The CDR3 nucleotides are TGTGCCAGCAGTGAGCACCGGGAACCCGAGCAGTTCTTC.

This clone was found once. V usage is TRBV15 and J usage is TRBJ2-2; D gene uncertain. The germline gives CDR1 LNHNV, CDR2 YYDKDF (reference sequence). The CDR3 is 14 amino acids. V lost 2 bases and J lost 1, with 5 bases in between. The CDR3 DNA reads TGTGCCACCAGCAGATTATTGAACACCGGGGAGCTGTTTTTT. Amino acids: CATSRLLNTGELFF.

V usage is TRBV19 and J usage is TRBJ2-2; 7 nucleotides line up with TRBD2. J gave up 6 bases and V 5 bases, and 9 bases lay outside the gene matches. The length of the CDR3 is 15 residues. Germline V gives CDR1 LNHDA, CDR2 SQIVND (reference sequence). The CDR3 loop is CASSPGTTLPGELFF. The CDR3 DNA reads as TGTGCCAGTAGTCCTGGGACTACCCTCCCCGGGGAGCTGTTTTTT. The whole variable domain, filled in from reference TRBV19 and TRBJ2-2, reads DGGITQSPKYLFRKEGQNVTLSCEQNLNHDAMYWYRQDPGQGLRLIYYSQIVNDFQKGDIAEGYSVSREKKESFPLTVTSAQKNPTAFYLCASSPGTTLPGELFFGEGSRLTVL.

The chain uses TRBV5-1 and TRBJ1-3; D may be TRBD1 (5 bases). Germline CDR1 SGHRS, CDR2 YFSETQ. CDR3 size: 14 residues. The V end lost 3 bases, the J end lost 3 bases, and 10 bases lay between the germline ends. CDR3 coding DNA: TGCGCCAGCAGCTCCCTAGGGGTTGGAAACACCATATATTTT. Its protein is CASSSLGVGNTIYF.

There are a few counts of this clone. The chain employs TRBV29-1 and TRBJ1-4; a possible D gene is TRBD1 (6 bases). V was clipped by 7 bases and J by 8 bases, with 20 bases between them. CDR3 length: 14 residues. Looked up from germline, CDR1 is SQVTM and CDR2 is ANQGSEA. In nucleotides, the CDR3 is TGCAGCGCTACTACTAACAGGGCGCGGGAAAAACTGTTTTTT. Amino acids: CSATTNRAREKLFF.

The chain links TRBV30 to TRBJ2-2, with 7 bases matching TRBD1. This CDR3 is 15 amino acids long. Germline CDR1 reads GTSNPN; CDR2 reads SVGIG (reference sequence). The junction had 6 bases not matched to a gene; V was cut back by 0 bases and J by 5 bases. The chain's CDR3 is CAWSVRDRVTGELFF. The CDR3 DNA reads TGTGCCTGGAGTGTACGCGACAGGGTAACCGGGGAGCTGTTTTTT.

The chain employs TRBV12-5 and TRBJ2-3, with 7 bases matching TRBD2. Trimming at V came to 3 bases and at J to 2 bases, leaving 8 bases not matched to a gene. Looked up from germline, CDR1 is LGHNT and CDR2 is FRNRAP. The CDR3 spans 16 residues. The CDR3 DNA sequence: TGTGCTAGTGGTTTTGGGGAGGGGATCCCCACAGATACGCAGTATTTT. Its translation is CASGFGEGIPTDTQYF. Together with reference TRBV12-5 and TRBJ2-3, the CDR3 gives the full variable domain: DARVTQTPRHKVTEMGQEVTMRCQPILGHNTVFWYRQTMMQGLELLAYFRNRAPLDDSGMPKDRFSAEMPDATLATLKIQPSEPRDSAVYFCASGFGEGIPTDTQYFGPGTRLTVL.